This TCR beta chain was obtained from a study of T cells expressing NK-cell markers. For each CDR3 protein, TCRdb gives one entry from its re-call of the 5' RACE reads, without DNA. The listing records hundreds of thousands of distinct CDR3 sequences. This receptor was obtained from a man between 18 and 29 years old in good health. Source material: blood T cells: a sorted CD56 or NKG2C T cell subset, CD4+ or CD8+ T cells, or bulk PBMC T cells (not recorded which).

CDR3 in amino acids: CASSLILTGELFF. The genes are TRBV11-2 and TRBJ2-2. Germline V gene lookup returns CDR1 SGHAT and CDR2 FQNNGV. This CDR3 spans 13 amino acids.